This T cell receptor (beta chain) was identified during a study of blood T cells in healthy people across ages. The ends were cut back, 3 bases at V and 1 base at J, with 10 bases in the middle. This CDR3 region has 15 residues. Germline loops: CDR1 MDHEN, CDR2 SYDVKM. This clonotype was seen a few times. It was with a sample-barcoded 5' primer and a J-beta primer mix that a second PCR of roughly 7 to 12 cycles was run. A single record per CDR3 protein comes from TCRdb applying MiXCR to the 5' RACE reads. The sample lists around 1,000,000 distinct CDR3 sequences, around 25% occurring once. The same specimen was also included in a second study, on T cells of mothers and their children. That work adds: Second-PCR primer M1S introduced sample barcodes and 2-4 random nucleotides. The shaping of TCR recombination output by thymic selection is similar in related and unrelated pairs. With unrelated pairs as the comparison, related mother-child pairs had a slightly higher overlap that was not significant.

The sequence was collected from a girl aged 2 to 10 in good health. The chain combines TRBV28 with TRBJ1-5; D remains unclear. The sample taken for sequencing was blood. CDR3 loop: CASSFGSPSNQPQHF. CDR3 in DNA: TGTGCCAGCAGTTTCGGCAGTCCCAGCAATCAGCCCCAGCATTTT.